The present entry profiles one T cell receptor (beta chain) with its context. TCRdb's copy holds only in-frame clones and misses some; the assay was immunoSEQ multiplex PCR. The repertoire holds about 73,000 clones, with more than 85% as singletons. This specimen comes from a study of technical replicates of blood from a few donors. This CDR3 comprises 16 residues. V shed 6 bases, J shed 4 bases, and the junction held 14 bases outside the gene matches. Germline lookup yields CDR1 MDHEN and CDR2 SYDVKM. This receptor was obtained from a human donor in good health. Some clones in this sample may be carry-over from other donors' samples. V and J are TRBV28 and TRBJ1-2; 7 positions match TRBD1. The sample taken for sequencing was PBMCs. CDR3 loop: CASRVGRGRSLYGYTF. The CDR3, as DNA: TGTGCCAGCAGGGTGGGTAGGGGGCGATCTCTCTATGGCTACACCTTC.